This T cell receptor (beta chain) was captured in a study of blood T cell repertoires in COVID-19. Turning to the study itself: There were acute and convalescent COVID-19 samples, and they came from the United States, Italy and Spain. T cells, B-cell-depleted T cells, or PBMCs supplied cDNA or gDNA.

The CDR3 totals 14 residues. Germline CDR1 is SNHLY and CDR2 is FYNNEI. Trimming shortened V by 4 bases and J by 6 bases, and 13 bases separated the two germline ends. Per the study methods: Estimates of nucleated cell counts were drawn from the amplification of reference gene primers. The method was immunoSEQ multiplex PCR; TCRdb's version includes in-frame clones alone and lacks a portion of them. Clonal size and the V and J genes are those of that table, whereas D and trimming came from the DNA. The table records about 320,000 clones, around 85% of them present only once. The TCR originated in a human donor in a cohort sampled during active COVID-19. Material: peripheral blood. This sequence joins TRBV2 and TRBJ1-5; D is perhaps TRBD1 (5 bases). For the CDR3, the DNA is TGTGCCAGCAGTGTCGGGGGTTTAGGTCAGCCCCAGCATTTT. Residues: CASSVGGLGQPQHF.